This TCR beta chain is from a study of blood T cell repertoires in COVID-19. Across the study: Samples representing acute and convalescent COVID-19 were sourced from the United States, Italy and Spain. In each case, the material was cDNA or gDNA derived from T cells, B-cell-depleted T cells, or PBMCs.

Trimming stripped 1 base from V and 7 bases from J, with 7 bases between. The CDR3 runs 12 residues. Germline loops: CDR1 LGHDT, CDR2 YNNKEL (reference sequence). In the authors' methods: Reference gene primer amplification yielded estimated nucleated cell counts. The protocol was immunoSEQ multiplex PCR, while the TCRdb copy is restricted to in-frame clones and leaves out a portion. That table furnishes V, J and clone size, whereas the DNA furnished D and trimming. The sample consists of about 270,000 clones, around 85% of them appearing once. Sample: peripheral blood. J is TRBJ1-1 and V is TRBV3-1 (or the pseudogene TRBV3-2); no definite D call. The receptor was isolated from a woman between 65 and 79 years old with acute or convalescent COVID-19. This CDR3 is CASSQARVEAFF. The DNA of the CDR3 is TGTGCCAGCAGCCAAGCGCGGGTTGAAGCTTTCTTT.